This TCR beta chain derives from a study of T cell repertoires in cytomegalovirus infection. For the study at large: CMV infection together with matching HLA type was indicated by public TCR beta signatures.

The V gene's germline CDR1 is KGHDR and CDR2 SFDVKD. After removal of 3 bases from V and 5 bases from J, the junction contained 7 bases not matched to a gene. The CDR3 spans 16 residues. TCRdb re-analysed the reads in MiXCR, keeping a single row per CDR3 protein. The repertoire consists of 450,000 to 600,000 distinct CDR3 sequences, with roughly 10% occurring once and the leading ten covering 10%. There are a few counts of this clonotype. Its antigen is as yet unknown. The study, taken as a whole, reports: HLA-C-restricted TCR beta clonotypes specific for CMV led the ex vivo response.

The receptor's source is a human donor in good health (CMV status not recorded). Some clones in this sample may be carry-over from other donors' samples. The chain combines TRBV24-1 with TRBJ2-1; 9 nucleotides align to TRBD1. The sample comprised PBMCs. DNA for the CDR3: TGTGCCACCAGTGATGCCCGGGACAGGGATAACAATGAGCAGTTCTTC. Residues: CATSDARDRDNNEQFF.